This record looks at one T cell receptor (beta chain) sequence and its context. What it recognizes is unknown. V was pared by 0 bases and J by 1 base, with 9 bases between. The CDR3 is 15 amino acids. CDR1 LGHNA and CDR2 YSLEER come from the germline V gene. These data come from a study of shared clonotypes between healthy human individuals. Study-level information: The cohort comprised a couple of women and a few men. Their ages spanned 18 to 49 years. Three plates were used per donor for CD4 naive, three for CD4 memory, two for CD8 naive and one for CD8 memory. Overall study results and limits: How much donors shared clonotypes was expected to be affected by sequencing depth. Some naive CD4 clonotypes, approximately 4.5%, turned up in common across several donors.

Method: immunoSEQ multiplex PCR; TCRdb's copy keeps in-frame clones and lacks some. The sample holds 2 million to 3 million clones; over 85% are singletons and the top ten take roughly 0.39%. This TCR came from a man younger than 35 in good health. Some clones in this sample may be carry-over from other donors' samples. The gene calls are TRBV4-3 and TRBJ1-1, with D possibly TRBD1 on 6 matching bases. Input material: naive CD4+ T cells from PBMCs. Stated subset: CD45RA+ positively selected. CDR3 DNA sequence: TGCGCCAGCAGCCAAGATCGCAGGGGGAACACTGAAGCTTTCTTT. Its translation: CASSQDRRGNTEAFF.